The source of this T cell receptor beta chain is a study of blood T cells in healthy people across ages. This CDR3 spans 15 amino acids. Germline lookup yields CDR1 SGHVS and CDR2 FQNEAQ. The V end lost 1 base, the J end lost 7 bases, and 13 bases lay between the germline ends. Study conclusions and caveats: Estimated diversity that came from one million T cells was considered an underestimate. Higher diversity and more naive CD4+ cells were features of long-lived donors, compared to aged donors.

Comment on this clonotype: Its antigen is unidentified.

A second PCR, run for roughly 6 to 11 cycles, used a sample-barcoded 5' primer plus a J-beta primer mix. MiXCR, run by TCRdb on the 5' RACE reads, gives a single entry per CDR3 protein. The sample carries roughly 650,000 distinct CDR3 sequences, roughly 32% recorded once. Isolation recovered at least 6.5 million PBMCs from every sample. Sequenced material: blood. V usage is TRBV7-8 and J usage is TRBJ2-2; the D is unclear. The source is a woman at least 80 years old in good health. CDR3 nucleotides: TGTGCCAGCAGCTTAGAAAGGCGCTCGGACGGGGAGCTGTTTTTT. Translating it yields CASSLERRSDGELFF. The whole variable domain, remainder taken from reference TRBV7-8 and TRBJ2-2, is GAGVSQSPRYKVAKRGQDVALRCDPISGHVSLFWYQQALGQGPEFLTYFQNEAQLDKSGLPSDRFFAERPEGSVSTLKIQRTQQEDSAVYLCASSLERRSDGELFFGEGSRLTVL.